The source of this T cell receptor (beta chain) is a study of Graves' ophthalmopathy and Graves' hyperthyroidism. Study-wide context: Researchers classed hyperthyroidism as stable given no ophthalmopathy within 18 months of follow-up. The study, taken as a whole, reports: This model predicted ophthalmopathy progression (sensitivity 70.59%, specificity around 72%). Thyroid clonotypes that were expanded above 0.001 frequency mostly also appeared in blood.

About this clonotype: The antigen is undetermined.

V was pared by 3 bases and J by 0 bases, with 8 bases between. The CDR3 sequence is 14 residues long. CDR1 is SGDLS and CDR2 is YYNGEE in the germline V gene. The TCR beta CDR3 regions underwent amplification from RNA transcripts. RT-PCR in the first round used HTBI primers; a second-round multiplex PCR followed. TCRdb re-analysed the multiplex PCR reads in MiXCR, keeping a single row per CDR3 protein. This table has about 550,000 distinct CDR3 sequences, about 40% appearing once. The material sequenced was peripheral blood or thyroid tissue (not recorded which). This TCR was recovered from an adult man with Graves' hyperthyroidism. V and J are TRBV9 and TRBJ2-3, with no clear D. Here the CDR3 reads CASSETSSTDTQYF. For the CDR3, the DNA is TGTGCCAGCAGCGAGACGAGCAGCACAGATACGCAGTATTTT.